The following is a T cell receptor (beta chain) sequence with its context. As yet, its antigen is unknown. The data were obtained in a study of graft-versus-host responses after intestinal transplantation. In the study overall: Uniformly, recipients were administered anti-thymocyte globulin induction with subsequent tacrolimus and steroids for roughly three years.

Whole-study results and caveats: GvH clones occurred in recipient marrow; some first appeared in ileum or blood. Levels of circulating GvH clones at their peak were associated with early post-transplant HvG declines. Within allografts, high graft-versus-host to host-versus-graft clonal ratios were seen among patients with graft-donor T cell macrochimerism.

Sequencing was performed with immunoSEQ multiplex PCR; in TCRdb, only in-frame clones are kept and a portion is missing. The sample shows about 120,000 clones, 85% to 95% of them seen only once. The CDR3 extends over 17 amino acids. Germline lookup yields CDR1 SGHRS and CDR2 YFSETQ. V gave up 4 bases and J gave up 2 bases, with 19 bases separating them. The V gene is TRBV5-1, the J gene TRBJ2-1; weak D call: TRBD2 (6 bases). The input for sequencing was unstimulated CD8+ T cells sorted from spleen or lymph node cells, taken before intestinal transplant. The origin of this receptor is a human donor who received an intestinal transplant. The CDR3 region is CASSASPEAGPYNEQFF. As DNA, the CDR3 is TGCGCCAGCAGCGCCTCCCCCGAGGCGGGGCCCTACAATGAGCAGTTCTTC.